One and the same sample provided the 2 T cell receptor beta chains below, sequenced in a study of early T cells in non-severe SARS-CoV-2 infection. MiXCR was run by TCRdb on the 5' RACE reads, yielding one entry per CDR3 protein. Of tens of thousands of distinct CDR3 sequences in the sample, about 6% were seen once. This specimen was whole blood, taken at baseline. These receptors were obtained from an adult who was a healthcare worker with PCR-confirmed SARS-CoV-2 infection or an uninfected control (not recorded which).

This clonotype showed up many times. The CDR3 protein is CSARDPSTGTSDEQYF. For the CDR3, the DNA is TGCAGTGCTAGAGATCCCTCGACCGGGACTAGCGACGAGCAGTACTTC. The chain joins TRBV20-1 to TRBJ2-7; TRBD2 matches 10 bases. Germline lookup yields CDR1 DFQATT and CDR2 SNEGSKA (reference sequence). The CDR3 is 16 amino acids. V trimming: 0 bases; J trimming: 5 bases; junction bases outside the gene matches: 10.

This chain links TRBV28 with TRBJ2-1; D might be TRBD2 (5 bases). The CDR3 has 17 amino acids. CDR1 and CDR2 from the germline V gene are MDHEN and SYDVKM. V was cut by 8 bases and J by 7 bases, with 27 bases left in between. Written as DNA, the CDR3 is TGTGCCAGCGCACAACTCCGAGGGTCCCGTACGGGGAATGAGCAGTTCTTC. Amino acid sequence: CASAQLRGSRTGNEQFF.